The rows below give T cell receptor beta chains drawn from one sample of a study of T-cell reconstitution after alpha-beta-depleted transplantation in children. TCRdb used MiXCR to reprocess the PCR reads, holding one entry per CDR3 protein. The sample has about 400,000 distinct CDR3 sequences; around 20% are singletons. Sequencing was performed on PBMCs from the stem cell graft donor, taken from the stem cell graft. These receptors came from a human donor who donated a stem cell graft to a child with acute myeloid leukemia. Each CDR3 is given with its conserved first and last residue. The D gene is left open where the match is weak. The size of a clone is reported for some rows only, either as once, few or many, or as a class for expanded clones.

abundance: -
j_gene: TRBJ1-1
d_gene: -
v_gene: TRBV12-3/TRBV12-4
CDR3nt: TGTGCCAGCAGTTTCGGGGGCCTGGGGACTGAAGCTTTCTTT
CDR3aa: CASSFGGLGTEAFF

abundance: -
j_gene: TRBJ2-2
d_gene: TRBD2
v_gene: TRBV5-1
CDR3nt: TGCGCCAGCAGCAAAACGCTAGCGGGAGGGCCCGAAGGGGAGCTGTTTTTT
CDR3aa: CASSKTLAGGPEGELFF

abundance: many
j_gene: TRBJ2-1
d_gene: TRBD2
v_gene: TRBV25-1
CDR3nt: TGTGCCAGCAGTGAATCCCCTAGCGGGAGTAGTGAGCAGTTCTTC
CDR3aa: CASSESPSGSSEQFF

abundance: many
j_gene: TRBJ2-1
d_gene: -
v_gene: TRBV29-1
CDR3nt: TGCAGCGTTGAAGCCCTGGACCGGGAGGAGCAGTTCTTC
CDR3aa: CSVEALDREEQFF

abundance: many
j_gene: TRBJ2-1
d_gene: -
v_gene: TRBV7-2
CDR3nt: TGTGCCAGCAGCTCGTATGGGATCTACAATGAGCAGTTCTTC
CDR3aa: CASSSYGIYNEQFF

abundance: -
j_gene: TRBJ2-7
d_gene: -
v_gene: TRBV2
CDR3nt: TGTGCCAGTTATCCTGGGACTCACGAGCAGTACTTC
CDR3aa: CASYPGTHEQYF

abundance: -
j_gene: TRBJ2-3
d_gene: TRBD1
v_gene: TRBV24-1
CDR3nt: TGTGCCACCAGTGCCCTGGGACAGGGCGGCGCAGATACGCAGTATTTT
CDR3aa: CATSALGQGGADTQYF

abundance: many
j_gene: TRBJ1-1
d_gene: TRBD1
v_gene: TRBV29-1
CDR3nt: TGCAGCGTAATCCGGGACAGCATGAACACTGAAGCTTTCTTT
CDR3aa: CSVIRDSMNTEAFF

abundance: few
j_gene: TRBJ2-1
d_gene: -
v_gene: TRBV7-2
CDR3nt: TGTGCCACCGAAAAGGGCGGGATTTCCTACAATGAGCAGTTCTTC
CDR3aa: CATEKGGISYNEQFF

abundance: many
j_gene: TRBJ2-3
d_gene: TRBD2
v_gene: TRBV29-1
CDR3nt: TGCAGCGTTGCGGGGGAGGGCCTTACAGATACGCAGTATTTT
CDR3aa: CSVAGEGLTDTQYF

abundance: few
j_gene: TRBJ1-2
d_gene: -
v_gene: TRBV4-3
CDR3nt: TGCGCCAGCAGCCAAGAGGCAGCGAATCACTATGGCTACACCTTC
CDR3aa: CASSQEAANHYGYTF

abundance: many
j_gene: TRBJ2-3
d_gene: TRBD1
v_gene: TRBV29-1
CDR3nt: TGCAGCGCTCGACAGGGGGCCGGAGATACGCAGTATTTT
CDR3aa: CSARQGAGDTQYF

abundance: few
j_gene: TRBJ2-7
d_gene: -
v_gene: TRBV20-1
CDR3nt: TGCAGTGCGGGGGGCCGACAGCCCTACGAGCAGTACTTC
CDR3aa: CSAGGRQPYEQYF